This entry describes one T cell receptor (beta chain). Its antigen remains unknown. Since all of the isolated RNA was reverse transcribed, expressed TCRB transcripts were what got sequenced. The repertoire was sequenced with immunoSEQ multiplex PCR; TCRdb's copy has only in-frame clones and lacks some. Altogether some 330,000 clones are present, around 12% being singletons, with the ten largest covering 0.01%. The entry originates in a study of beta chain features in type 1 diabetes. General study findings and limits: Naive, central memory and Treg TCRB repertoires seemed to resemble each other more closely in patients than they did in healthy donors. Moderately but significantly shorter TCRB CDR3s were found in Type 1 diabetes patients in all four CD4+ subsets. There was no resolution here of whether HLA type influences TCRB rearrangement.

This CDR3 has 15 amino acids. CDR1 is MDHEN and CDR2 is SYDVKM in the germline V gene. The V and J ends lost 5 bases and 2 bases, in that order; junction bases with no gene match: 6. It was one heparinised blood draw, averaging roughly 120 mL, that each donor gave. Using CD45RO/CCR7/CD25/CD127/CD95/CD27, CD4+ naive, central memory, regulatory and stem cell-like memory cells were sorted. The V gene is TRBV28, the J gene TRBJ2-1, with 7 nucleotides matching TRBD2. The sequence was collected from a woman between 18 and 29 years old with type 1 diabetes. The specimen sequenced was naive CD4+ T cells from blood. Here the CDR3 reads CASSLGGRAYNEQFF. The CDR3 DNA follows: TGTGCCAGCAGTCTTGGGGGGAGGGCCTACAATGAGCAGTTCTTC.